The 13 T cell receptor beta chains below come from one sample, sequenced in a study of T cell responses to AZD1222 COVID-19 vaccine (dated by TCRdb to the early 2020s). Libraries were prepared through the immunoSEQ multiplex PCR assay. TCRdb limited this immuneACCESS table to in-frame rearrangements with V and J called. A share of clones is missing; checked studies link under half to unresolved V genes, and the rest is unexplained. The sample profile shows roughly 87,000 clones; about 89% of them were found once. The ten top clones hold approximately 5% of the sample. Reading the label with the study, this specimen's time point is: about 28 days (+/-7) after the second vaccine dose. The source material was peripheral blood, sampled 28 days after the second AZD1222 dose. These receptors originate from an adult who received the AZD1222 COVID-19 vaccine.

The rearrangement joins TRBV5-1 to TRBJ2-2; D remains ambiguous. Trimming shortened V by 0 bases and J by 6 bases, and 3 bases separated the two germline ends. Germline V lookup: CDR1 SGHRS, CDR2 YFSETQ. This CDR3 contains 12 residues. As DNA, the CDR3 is TGCGCCAGCAGCTTGGTCGCCGGGGAGCTGTTTTTT. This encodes CASSLVAGELFF.

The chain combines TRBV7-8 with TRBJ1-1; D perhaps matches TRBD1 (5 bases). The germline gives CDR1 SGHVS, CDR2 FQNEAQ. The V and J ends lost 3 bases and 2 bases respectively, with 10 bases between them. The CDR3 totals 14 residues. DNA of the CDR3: TGTGCCAGCAGCTTCCCCGGGACTAACACTGAAGCTTTCTTT. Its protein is CASSFPGTNTEAFF.

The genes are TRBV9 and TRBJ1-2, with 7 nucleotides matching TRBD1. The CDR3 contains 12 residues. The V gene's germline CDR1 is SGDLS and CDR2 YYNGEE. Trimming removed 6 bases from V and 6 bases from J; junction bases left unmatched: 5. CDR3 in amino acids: CASKSRGHGYTF. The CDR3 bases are TGTGCCAGCAAGAGTAGGGGGCATGGCTACACCTTC.

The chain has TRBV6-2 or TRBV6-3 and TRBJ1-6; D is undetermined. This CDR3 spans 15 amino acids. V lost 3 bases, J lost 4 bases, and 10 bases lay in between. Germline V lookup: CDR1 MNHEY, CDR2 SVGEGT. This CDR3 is CASSYAGRYNSPLHF. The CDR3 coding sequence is TGTGCCAGCAGTTATGCGGGGAGGTATAATTCACCCCTCCACTTT.

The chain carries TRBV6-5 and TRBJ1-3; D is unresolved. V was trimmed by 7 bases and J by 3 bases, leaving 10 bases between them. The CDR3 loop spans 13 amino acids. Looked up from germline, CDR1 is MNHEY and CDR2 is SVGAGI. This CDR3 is CASTTGIGNTIYF. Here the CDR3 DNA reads TGTGCCAGCACTACCGGCATTGGAAACACCATATATTTT.

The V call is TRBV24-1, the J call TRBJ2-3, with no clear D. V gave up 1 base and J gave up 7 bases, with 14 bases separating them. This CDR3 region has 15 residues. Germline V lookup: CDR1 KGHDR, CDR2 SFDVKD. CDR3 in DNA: TGTGCCACCAGTGATTTCGGTCAGGTGATCCATACGCAGTATTTT. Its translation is CATSDFGQVIHTQYF.

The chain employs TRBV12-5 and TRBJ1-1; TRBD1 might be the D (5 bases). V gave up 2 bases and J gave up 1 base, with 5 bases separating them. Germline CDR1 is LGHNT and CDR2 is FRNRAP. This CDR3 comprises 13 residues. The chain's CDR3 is CASGLRGNTEAFF. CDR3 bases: TGTGCTAGTGGTTTGAGGGGGAACACTGAAGCTTTCTTT.

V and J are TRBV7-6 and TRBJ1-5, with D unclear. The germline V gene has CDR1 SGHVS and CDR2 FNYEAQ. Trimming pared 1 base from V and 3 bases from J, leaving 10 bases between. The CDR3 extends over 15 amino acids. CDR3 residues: CASSLGPGFNQPQHF. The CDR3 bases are TGTGCCAGCAGCTTAGGACCGGGTTTCAATCAGCCCCAGCATTTT.

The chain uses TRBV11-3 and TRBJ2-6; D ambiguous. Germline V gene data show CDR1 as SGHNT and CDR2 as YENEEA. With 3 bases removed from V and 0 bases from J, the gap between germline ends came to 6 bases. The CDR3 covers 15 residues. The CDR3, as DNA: TGTGCCAGCAGCTTTGGGGACTCTGGGGCCAACGTCCTGACTTTC. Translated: CASSFGDSGANVLTF.

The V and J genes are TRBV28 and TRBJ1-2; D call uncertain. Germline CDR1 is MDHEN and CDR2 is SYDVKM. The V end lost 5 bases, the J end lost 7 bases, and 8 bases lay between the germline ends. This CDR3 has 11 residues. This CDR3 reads CASSGVTGYTF. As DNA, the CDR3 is TGTGCCAGCAGTGGGGTTACTGGCTACACCTTC.

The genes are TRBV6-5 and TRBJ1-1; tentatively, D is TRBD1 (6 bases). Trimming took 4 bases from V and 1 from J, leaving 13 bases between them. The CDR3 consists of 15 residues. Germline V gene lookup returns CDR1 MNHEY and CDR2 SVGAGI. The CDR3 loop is CASSSGGRTNTEAFF. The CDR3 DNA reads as TGTGCCAGCAGTTCCGGGGGGCGCACGAACACTGAAGCTTTCTTT.

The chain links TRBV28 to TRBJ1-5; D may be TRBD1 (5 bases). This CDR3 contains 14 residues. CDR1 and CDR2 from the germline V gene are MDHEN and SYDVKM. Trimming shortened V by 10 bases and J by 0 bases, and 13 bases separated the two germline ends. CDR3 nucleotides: TGTGCCACCAGGGTTGGGGGTAGCAATCAGCCCCAGCATTTT. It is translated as CATRVGGSNQPQHF.

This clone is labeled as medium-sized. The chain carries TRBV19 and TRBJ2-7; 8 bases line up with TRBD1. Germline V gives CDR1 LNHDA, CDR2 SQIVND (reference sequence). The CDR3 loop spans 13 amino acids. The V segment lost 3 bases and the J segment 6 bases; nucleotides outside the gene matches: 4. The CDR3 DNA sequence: TGTGCCAGTAGTATTCTCACAGGGGGCGAGCAGTACTTC. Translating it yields CASSILTGGEQYF.